The clone carrying this TCR beta chain was seen a handful of times. The data belong to a study of blood T cell repertoires in COVID-19. As for the study in general: Samples came from the United States, Italy and Spain, spanning acute and convalescent COVID-19. T cells, B-cell-depleted T cells, or PBMCs supplied cDNA or gDNA.

Clinical histories supplied by participants themselves formed the basis of cohort assignment. Recovery among Cohort 3 donors was established by two negative PCRs, clearance, or symptom resolution. Between the trimmed V and J ends, which lost 2 bases and 2 bases, there was a span of 12 bases. Germline lookup yields CDR1 SGHTA and CDR2 FQGNSA. CDR3 length equals 15 residues. Clones were sequenced by immunoSEQ multiplex PCR, and TCRdb holds only the in-frame ones, with some missing. The sample has about half a million clones, 75% to 90% seen once. The rearrangement joins TRBV7-2 to TRBJ1-2; no reliable D call. The sequencing sample was made of PBMCs or T cells enriched from blood (not recorded which). This TCR was sampled from a woman between 55 and 75 years old who had recovered from COVID-19. The DNA of the CDR3 is TGTGCCAGCAGCTTAATGATTTCGGGGAACTATGGCTACACCTTC. Protein product: CASSLMISGNYGYTF.